The present T cell receptor (beta chain) was sequenced within a study of blood T cell repertoires in COVID-19. Background on the study: The United States, Italy and Spain supplied acute and convalescent COVID-19 samples. From T cells, B-cell-depleted T cells, or PBMCs came the material, which was cDNA or gDNA.

The CDR3 length is 16 residues. The germline V gene encodes CDR1 LGHNA and CDR2 YSLEER. The junction had 6 bases not matched to a gene; V was cut back by 1 base and J by 6 bases. TCRdb's copy holds only in-frame clones and misses some; the assay was immunoSEQ multiplex PCR. The sample shows over 150,000 clones, around four fifths of them seen only once. This sequence was found in an elderly woman with acute or convalescent COVID-19. Sequences were obtained from peripheral blood. The chain is built from TRBV4-3 and TRBJ2-3; 11 bases are shared with TRBD2. The CDR3 DNA sequence: TGCGCCAGCAGCCAAGCCGGATTAGCGGGGGGGGATACGCAGTATTTT. Protein sequence: CASSQAGLAGGDTQYF.